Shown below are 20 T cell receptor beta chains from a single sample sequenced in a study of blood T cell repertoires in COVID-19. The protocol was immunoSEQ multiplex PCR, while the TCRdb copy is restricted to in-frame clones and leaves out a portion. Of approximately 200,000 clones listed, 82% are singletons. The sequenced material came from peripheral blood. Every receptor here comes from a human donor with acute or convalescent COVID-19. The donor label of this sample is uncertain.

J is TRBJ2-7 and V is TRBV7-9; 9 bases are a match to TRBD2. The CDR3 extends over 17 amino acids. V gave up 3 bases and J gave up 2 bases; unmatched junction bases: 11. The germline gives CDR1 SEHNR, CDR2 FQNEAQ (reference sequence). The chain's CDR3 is CASSFGAGGGYPYEQYF. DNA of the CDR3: TGTGCCAGCAGCTTTGGCGCGGGAGGGGGATATCCCTACGAGCAGTACTTC.

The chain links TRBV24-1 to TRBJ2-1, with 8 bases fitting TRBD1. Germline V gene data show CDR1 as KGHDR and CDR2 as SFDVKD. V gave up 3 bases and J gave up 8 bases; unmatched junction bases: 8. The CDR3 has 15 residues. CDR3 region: CATSDPWTGSDEQFF. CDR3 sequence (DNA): TGTGCCACCAGTGATCCTTGGACAGGGAGCGATGAGCAGTTCTTC.

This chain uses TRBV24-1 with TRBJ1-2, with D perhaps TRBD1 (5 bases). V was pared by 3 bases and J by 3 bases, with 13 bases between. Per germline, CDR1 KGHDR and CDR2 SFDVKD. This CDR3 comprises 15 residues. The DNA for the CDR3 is TGTGCCACCAGTGATGGGCCCCGGGGGGACTATGGCTACACCTTC. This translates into CATSDGPRGDYGYTF.

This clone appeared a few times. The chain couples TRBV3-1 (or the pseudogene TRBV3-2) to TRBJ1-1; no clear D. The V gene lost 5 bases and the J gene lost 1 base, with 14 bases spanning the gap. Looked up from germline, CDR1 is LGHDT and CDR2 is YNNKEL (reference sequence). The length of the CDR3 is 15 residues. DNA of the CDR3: TGTGCCAGCAGCTCAAGCTCTCTTTGGAACACTGAAGCTTTCTTT. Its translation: CASSSSSLWNTEAFF.

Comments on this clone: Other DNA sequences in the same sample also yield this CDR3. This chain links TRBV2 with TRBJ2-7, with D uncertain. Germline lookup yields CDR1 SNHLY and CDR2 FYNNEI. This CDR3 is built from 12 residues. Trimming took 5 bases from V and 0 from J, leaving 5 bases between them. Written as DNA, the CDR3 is TGTGCCAGCAGTTACAGCTCCTACGAGCAGTACTTC. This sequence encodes CASSYSSYEQYF.

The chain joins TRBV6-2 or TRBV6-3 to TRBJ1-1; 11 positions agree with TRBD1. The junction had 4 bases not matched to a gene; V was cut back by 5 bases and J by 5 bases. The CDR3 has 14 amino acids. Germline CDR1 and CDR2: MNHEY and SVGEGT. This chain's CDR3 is CASSRDRGRTEAFF. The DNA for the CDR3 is TGTGCCAGCAGTCGGGACAGGGGGAGGACTGAAGCTTTCTTT.

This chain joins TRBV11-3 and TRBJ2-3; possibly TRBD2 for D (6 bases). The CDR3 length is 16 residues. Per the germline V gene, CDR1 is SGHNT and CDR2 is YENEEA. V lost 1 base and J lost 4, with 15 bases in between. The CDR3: CASSLGGSGGADTQYF. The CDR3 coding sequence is TGTGCCAGCAGCTTAGGAGGGTCCGGGGGAGCAGATACGCAGTATTTT.

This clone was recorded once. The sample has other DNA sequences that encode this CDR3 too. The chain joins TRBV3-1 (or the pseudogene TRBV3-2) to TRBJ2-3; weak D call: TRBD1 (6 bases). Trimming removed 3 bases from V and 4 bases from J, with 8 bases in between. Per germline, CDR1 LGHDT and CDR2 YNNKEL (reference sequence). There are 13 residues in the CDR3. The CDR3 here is CASSQAGADTQYF. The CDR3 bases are TGTGCCAGCAGCCAGGCAGGGGCAGATACGCAGTATTTT.

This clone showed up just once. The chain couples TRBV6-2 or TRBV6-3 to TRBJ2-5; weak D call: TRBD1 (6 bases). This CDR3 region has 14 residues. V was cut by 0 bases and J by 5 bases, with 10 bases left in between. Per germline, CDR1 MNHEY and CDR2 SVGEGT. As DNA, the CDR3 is TGTGCCAGCAGTTACTCGAACAGGGCGGAGACCCAGTACTTC. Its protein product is CASSYSNRAETQYF.

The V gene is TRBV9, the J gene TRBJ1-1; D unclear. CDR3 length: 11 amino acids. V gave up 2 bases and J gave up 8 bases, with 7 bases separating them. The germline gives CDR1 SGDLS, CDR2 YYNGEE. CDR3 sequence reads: CASSVGQEAFF. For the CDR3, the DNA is TGTGCCAGCAGCGTTGGGCAGGAAGCTTTCTTT.

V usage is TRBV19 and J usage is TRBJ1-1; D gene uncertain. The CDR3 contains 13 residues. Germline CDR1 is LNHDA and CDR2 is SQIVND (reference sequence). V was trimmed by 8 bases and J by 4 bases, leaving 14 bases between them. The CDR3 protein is CASAPGSGTEAFF. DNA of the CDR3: TGTGCCAGTGCCCCGGGGAGTGGCACTGAAGCTTTCTTT.

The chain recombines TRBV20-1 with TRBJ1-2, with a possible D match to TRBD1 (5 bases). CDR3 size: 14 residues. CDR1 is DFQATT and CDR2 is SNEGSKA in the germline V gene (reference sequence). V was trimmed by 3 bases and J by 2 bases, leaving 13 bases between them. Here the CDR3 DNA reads TGCAGTGCTAGTGGCAGGGAGGGGAACTATGGCTACACCTTC. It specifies CSASGREGNYGYTF.

CDR3 region: CASSPVQDLSGANVLTF. CDR3 nucleotide sequence: TGTGCCAGCTCACCAGTACAGGACCTCTCTGGGGCCAACGTCCTGACTTTC. The chain links TRBV18 to TRBJ2-6, with a weak D call TRBD1 (5 bases). Germline CDR1 is KGHSH and CDR2 is LQKENI. V was shortened by 2 bases and J by 0 bases, with 11 bases between the two germline ends. The CDR3 extends over 17 amino acids. Variable domain in full (rest from reference TRBV18 and TRBJ2-6): NAGVMQNPRHLVRRRGQEARLRCSPMKGHSHVYWYRQLPEEGLKFMVYLQKENIIDESGMPKERFSAEFPKEGPSILRIQQVVRGDSAAYFCASSPVQDLSGANVLTFGAGSRLTVL.

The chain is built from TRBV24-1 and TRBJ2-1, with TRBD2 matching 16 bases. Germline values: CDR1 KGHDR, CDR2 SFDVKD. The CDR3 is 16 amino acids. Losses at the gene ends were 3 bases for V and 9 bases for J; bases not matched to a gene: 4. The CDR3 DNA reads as TGTGCCACCAGTGATCAGGGACTAGCGGGAGGGGTTGAGCAGTTCTTC. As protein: CATSDQGLAGGVEQFF.

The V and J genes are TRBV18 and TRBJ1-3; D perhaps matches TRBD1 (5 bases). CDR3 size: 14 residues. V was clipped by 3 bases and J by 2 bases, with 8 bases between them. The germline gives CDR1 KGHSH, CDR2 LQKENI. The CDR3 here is CASSPRGAGNTIYF. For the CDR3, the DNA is TGTGCCAGCTCACCTCGGGGGGCTGGAAACACCATATATTTT.

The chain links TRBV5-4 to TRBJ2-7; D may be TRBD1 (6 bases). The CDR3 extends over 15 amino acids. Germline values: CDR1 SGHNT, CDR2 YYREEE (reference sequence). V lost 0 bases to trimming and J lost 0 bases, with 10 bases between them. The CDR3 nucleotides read TGTGCCAGCAGCTTGGGGACAGCGAGCTCCTACGAGCAGTACTTC. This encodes CASSLGTASSYEQYF.

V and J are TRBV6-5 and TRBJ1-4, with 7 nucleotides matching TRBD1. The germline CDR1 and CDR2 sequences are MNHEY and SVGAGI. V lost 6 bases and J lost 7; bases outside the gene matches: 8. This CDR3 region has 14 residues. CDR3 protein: CASSRRQGGEKLFF. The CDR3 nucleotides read TGTGCCAGCAGCCGTAGACAGGGCGGTGAAAAACTGTTTTTT.

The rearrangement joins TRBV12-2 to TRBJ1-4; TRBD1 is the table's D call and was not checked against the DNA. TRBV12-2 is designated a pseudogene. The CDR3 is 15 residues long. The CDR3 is CASRLLQDSRMKLFF. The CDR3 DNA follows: TGTGCAAGTCGCCTTCTACAGGACAGCCGGATGAAACTGTTTTTT.

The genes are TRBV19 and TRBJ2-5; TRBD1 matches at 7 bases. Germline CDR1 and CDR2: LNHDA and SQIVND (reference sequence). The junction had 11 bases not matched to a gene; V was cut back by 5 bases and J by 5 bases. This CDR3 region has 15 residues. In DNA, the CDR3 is TGTGCCAGTAGTGCCAAGACAGGGATTGAGGAGACCCAGTACTTC. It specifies CASSAKTGIEETQYF.

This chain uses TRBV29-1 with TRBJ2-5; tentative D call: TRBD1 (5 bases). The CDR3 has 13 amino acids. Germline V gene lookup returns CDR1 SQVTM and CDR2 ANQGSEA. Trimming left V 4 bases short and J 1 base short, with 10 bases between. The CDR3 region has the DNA TGCAGCGTTGGTGAAGGGGCCCAAGAGACCCAGTACTTC. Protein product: CSVGEGAQETQYF.